Shown below are 2 T cell receptor beta chains from a single sample sequenced in a study of regulatory T cells in long-lasting Graves disease. For TCR beta, libraries came from iRepertoire HTBI primers and Arm-PCR of CDR3 regions. MiXCR, run by TCRdb on the multiplex PCR reads, gives a single entry per CDR3 protein. The table lists a few hundred thousand distinct CDR3 sequences, around 18% of them singletons, with less than 15% in the top ten. The sample's time point: newly diagnosed GD, antithyroid drugs for less than 3 months. TCR sequences were obtained from RNA taken from PBMCs. The same specimen was also included in a second study, on T cells in Graves' hyperthyroidism and ophthalmopathy.

The specimen was peripheral blood mononuclear cells (PBMCs), collected at new diagnosis, from a patient treated with antithyroid drugs. These receptors were taken from a young woman with Graves disease.

In its sample, this clonotype was seen a few times. This likely came from a read error, as a far larger clone is one base away. J is TRBJ2-1 and V is TRBV3-1; the match to TRBD2 covers 13 bases. The J call may be wrong; the DNA end is better matched by TRBJ2-5. The CDR3 has 17 amino acids. Germline values: CDR1 LGHDT, CDR2 YNNKEL (reference sequence). The CDR3 bases are TGTGCCAGCAGCCAACCGGCCGGACTAGCGGGGGTGGAGACCCAGTACTTC. Its protein is CASSQPAGLAGVETQYF.

The rearrangement joins TRBV11-2 to TRBJ2-1, with 9 bases aligning to TRBD1. J lost 9 bases, V lost 5 bases, and 11 bases had no gene match. Per germline, CDR1 SGHAT and CDR2 FQNNGV. The CDR3 has 15 amino acids. The CDR3 region is CASSQPGQGLFEQFF. CDR3 nucleotide sequence: TGTGCCAGCAGCCAACCGGGACAGGGTCTGTTTGAGCAGTTCTTC.